A selection of T cell receptor beta chains follows, all from one sample in a study of Graves' ophthalmopathy and Graves' hyperthyroidism. TCRdb recomputed calls from the multiplex PCR reads with MiXCR, one row per CDR3 protein. The repertoire holds roughly 400,000 distinct CDR3 sequences, with approximately 20% as singletons. The specimen was peripheral blood. The receptors originated from a woman aged 18-29 years with Graves' ophthalmopathy. Both conserved end residues are part of each CDR3. D genes are given only for firm matches. Part of the rows lack a size; the others show once, few, many or a class for expanded clones.

>NA|TRBV30|many|TRBJ1-6
TGTGCCTGGACCGGCAGGAACTATAATTCACCCCTCCACTTT
CAWTGRNYNSPLHF
>NA|TRBV6-1|NA|TRBJ2-5
TGTGCCAGCAGTGCTGGGGCTGGTTGGGAGACCCAGTACTTC
CASSAGAGWETQYF
>NA|TRBV28|many|TRBJ2-7
TGTGCCAGCCGTACCCCGGTTAGTATTCACTACGAGCAGTACTTC
CASRTPVSIHYEQYF
>NA|TRBV7-2|many|TRBJ2-7
TGTGCCAGCAGCTCCCAGGTTGGCGGGATCTACGAGCAGTACTTC
CASSSQVGGIYEQYF
>NA|TRBV11-2|NA|TRBJ1-2
TGTGCCAGCAGCCCCTCGGGGTGGAACTATGGCTACACCTTC
CASSPSGWNYGYTF
>TRBD1|TRBV6-5|NA|TRBJ1-6
TGTGCCAGCAGTTACCAGGGGGCTTGGGGGTCGTATAATTCACCCCTCCACTTT
CASSYQGAWGSYNSPLHF
>NA|TRBV19|many|TRBJ2-2
TGTGCCAGTAGAAGTAATGTCGGCGGGGAGCTGTTTTTT
CASRSNVGGELFF
>TRBD1|TRBV10-3|many|TRBJ2-7
TGTGCCATCAGTGAGGGATCAGACAAGAGGGGGACAGATCACGAGCAGTACTTC
CAISEGSDKRGTDHEQYF
>NA|TRBV11-3|many|TRBJ2-7
TGTGCCAGCAGCTCCGGGACTGGGGCGTGGGAGCAGTACTTC
CASSSGTGAWEQYF
>TRBD2|TRBV6-1|many|TRBJ2-5
TGTGCCAGCAGTGAACTTTCCGGGACTAGCGAAGAGACCCAGTACTTC
CASSELSGTSEETQYF
>TRBD1|TRBV4-2|many|TRBJ2-7
TGTGCCAGCAGCCAAGGGAGGACAGGGATCTACGAGCAGTACTTC
CASSQGRTGIYEQYF
>TRBD2|TRBV29-1|NA|TRBJ2-7
TGCAGCGTGGACGGCGCGGGGGGGTACGAGCAGTACTTC
CSVDGAGGYEQYF
>NA|TRBV12-3/TRBV12-4|NA|TRBJ1-1
TGTGCCAGCAGTTTCTGGGCCGGACCTGAAGCTTTCTTT
CASSFWAGPEAFF
>NA|TRBV7-2|many|TRBJ1-1
TGTGCCAGCAGCCACCGGACGGGGAACACTGAAGCTTTCTTT
CASSHRTGNTEAFF
>NA|TRBV18|NA|TRBJ1-2
TGTGCCAGCTCACCACCAGGGAAGGGAGACTATGGCTACACCTTC
CASSPPGKGDYGYTF
>TRBD1|TRBV6-1|NA|TRBJ1-2
TGTGCCAGTAGGCGTACGACCAGGGGGGATGGCTACACCTTC
CASRRTTRGDGYTF
>NA|TRBV4-2|many|TRBJ2-7
TGTGCCAGCAGCCAAGATCCCCCCCGGGGGGCGGTAGTCTACGAGCAGTACTTC
CASSQDPPRGAVVYEQYF
>NA|TRBV15|many|TRBJ2-7
TGTGCCACCAGCCCACGAGGGAACTACGAGCAGTACTTC
CATSPRGNYEQYF
>NA|TRBV7-9|many|TRBJ1-2
TGTGCCAGCAGCTTGCGAAGAGCGTCTAACTATGGCTACACCTTC
CASSLRRASNYGYTF
>TRBD1|TRBV6-5|NA|TRBJ1-1
TGTGCCAGCAGTTACCCTTGGACAGGGGTCACGAACACTGAAGCTTTCTTT
CASSYPWTGVTNTEAFF
>NA|TRBV6-5|many|TRBJ1-6
TGTGCCAGCAGTTACGTGCGTGCGGGGTCACCCCTCCACTTT
CASSYVRAGSPLHF
>NA|TRBV12-3/TRBV12-4|NA|TRBJ2-5
TGTGCCAGCAGTTTCTACAGGGAGGAAGAGACCCAGTACTTC
CASSFYREEETQYF
>NA|TRBV27|NA|TRBJ1-1
TGTGCCAGCACCCTCTCCCGGGGGGGGTCGTACACTGAAGCTTTCTTT
CASTLSRGGSYTEAFF
>NA|TRBV6-1|many|TRBJ2-1
TGTGCCAGCAGTGAAGCTAGCGGACACAATGAGCAGTTCTTC
CASSEASGHNEQFF
>NA|TRBV10-3|many|TRBJ1-3
TGTGCCATCAGTGAGGGGGATATGGCTGGAAACACCATATATTTT
CAISEGDMAGNTIYF
>NA|TRBV6-1|NA|TRBJ1-5
TGTGCCAGCGCAGGGAACGATCAGCCCCAGCATTTT
CASAGNDQPQHF
>NA|TRBV30|many|TRBJ2-7
TGTGCCTGGAGTGTACCCGTACGGGAGCAGTACTTC
CAWSVPVREQYF
>NA|TRBV6-1|few|TRBJ1-5
TGTGCCAGCAGTCGCACATTCGATCCCAATCAGCCCCAGCATTTT
CASSRTFDPNQPQHF
>NA|TRBV6-5|once|TRBJ1-5
TGTGCCAGCAGTTACGGCGTGAATCAGCCCCAGCATTTT
CASSYGVNQPQHF